A selection of T cell receptor beta chains follows, all from one sample in a study of cytotoxic CD8 clonotypes in ibrutinib-treated CLL. The data were produced by immunoSEQ multiplex PCR, yet TCRdb's version contains in-frame clones alone and is incomplete. In the table there are some 3,000 clones, roughly 80% of which are singletons. This material consisted of PBMCs, taken before ibrutinib treatment. These receptors were obtained from a human donor with chronic lymphocytic leukemia. Each CDR3 is given with its conserved first and last residue. D genes are given only for firm matches. Size is stated for part of the rows, as once, few or many counts, or as a class when the clone is expanded.

V	size	D	J	CDR3	DNA
TRBV6-4	.	.	TRBJ2-1	CASSEGQYNEQFF	TGTGCCAGCAGTGAGGGGCAGTACAATGAGCAGTTCTTC
TRBV6-1	.	.	TRBJ1-2	CASTQGLGNYGYTF	TGTGCCAGCACCCAGGGCCTAGGGAACTATGGCTACACCTTC
TRBV5-6	once	TRBD2	TRBJ2-3	CASSLAGRMSTQYF	TGTGCCAGCAGCTTGGCCGGGAGGATGAGTACGCAGTATTTT
TRBV7-6	.	TRBD1	TRBJ1-1	CASRLPRDRSRKGAEAFF	TGTGCCAGCAGGCTGCCTCGGGACAGGTCGAGAAAAGGTGCTGAAGCTTTCTTT
TRBV15	.	.	TRBJ2-7	CATSRDQGGPYEQYF	TGTGCCACCAGCAGAGATCAGGGCGGGCCCTACGAGCAGTACTTC
TRBV2	.	TRBD2	TRBJ2-5	CASSEAGGVQETQYF	TGTGCCAGCAGTGAAGCGGGGGGGGTCCAAGAGACCCAGTACTTC
TRBV11-2	.	.	TRBJ2-5	CASSSFGLTTLGEETQYF	TGTGCCAGCAGCTCGTTTGGACTGACTACTCTAGGAGAAGAGACCCAGTACTTC
TRBV5-6	few	TRBD1	TRBJ2-1	CASSPPGTANEQFF	TGTGCCAGCAGCCCACCTGGGACAGCGAATGAGCAGTTCTTC
TRBV5-6	.	.	TRBJ1-2	CASSLGSAGMSYTF	TGTGCCAGCAGCTTGGGGTCGGCAGGGATGAGCTACACCTTC
TRBV2	few	.	TRBJ2-6	CASGGNVLTF	TGTGCCAGCGGGGGCAACGTCCTGACTTTC
TRBV6-5	once	.	TRBJ1-1	CASSYSMVDGNTEAFF	TGTGCCAGCAGTTACTCGATGGTGGACGGGAACACTGAAGCTTTCTTT
TRBV25-1	.	TRBD1	TRBJ2-3	CASSVGQGRADTQYF	TGTGCCAGCAGTGTGGGACAGGGTAGGGCAGATACGCAGTATTTT
TRBV11-3	.	.	TRBJ2-3	CASSPGLSTDTQYF	TGTGCCAGCAGCCCGGGACTTAGCACAGATACGCAGTATTTT
TRBV5-6	.	.	TRBJ2-7	CASSFGTLDGQYF	TGTGCCAGCAGCTTCGGGACCCTAGATGGGCAGTACTTC
TRBV5-1	once	TRBD1	TRBJ1-6	CASSVDREASPLHF	TGCGCCAGCAGCGTCGACAGGGAGGCCTCACCCCTCCACTTT
TRBV19	.	.	TRBJ1-2	CASSIKTGTIGYTF	TGTGCCAGTAGTATCAAGACAGGAACAATTGGCTACACCTTC
TRBV10-3	.	.	TRBJ1-1	CAISEWGGARADTEAFF	TGTGCCATCAGTGAGTGGGGGGGGGCGCGAGCGGACACTGAAGCTTTCTTT
TRBV10-3	.	TRBD2	TRBJ2-2	CAISSPGGESTPAELFF	TGTGCCATCAGTTCCCCGGGAGGGGAGTCTACACCGGCCGAGCTGTTTTTT
TRBV29-1	.	.	TRBJ1-2	CSVEDGGFGYGYTF	TGCAGCGTTGAAGATGGCGGGTTCGGCTATGGCTACACCTTC
TRBV13	.	TRBD1	TRBJ2-7	CASSLSRPLVTGGETSYEQYF	TGTGCCAGCAGCTTATCGAGGCCTTTGGTGACAGGGGGTGAAACCTCCTACGAGCAGTACTTC
TRBV2	few	TRBD1	TRBJ1-1	CASRRQGASGTEAFF	TGTGCCAGCAGACGACAGGGGGCTAGTGGCACTGAAGCTTTCTTT
TRBV4-2	few	TRBD2	TRBJ2-1	CASSQGLAGGAYNEQFF	TGTGCCAGCAGCCAAGGACTAGCGGGGGGGGCTTACAATGAGCAGTTCTTC
TRBV5-1	.	TRBD2	TRBJ2-1	CASSSRLAGGYNEQFF	TGCGCCAGCAGCTCGAGACTAGCGGGGGGGTACAATGAGCAGTTCTTC
TRBV6-5	.	TRBD1	TRBJ1-3	CASSYNGQGNTIYF	TGTGCCAGCAGTTACAATGGACAGGGTAACACCATATATTTT
TRBV7-2	.	.	TRBJ2-7	CASSLAGGREQYF	TGTGCCAGCAGCTTAGCGGGGGGGCGCGAGCAGTACTTC
TRBV27	.	TRBD1	TRBJ2-1	CASATGGFREQFF	TGTGCCAGCGCGACAGGGGGATTCCGGGAGCAGTTCTTC
TRBV29-1	.	.	TRBJ2-5	CSVGTGSGRETQYF	TGCAGCGTGGGAACAGGGAGTGGACGGGAGACCCAGTACTTC
TRBV7-9	.	TRBD2	TRBJ2-3	CASSHRRAAGDTDTQYF	TGTGCCAGCAGCCACCGGAGGGCAGCGGGGGACACAGATACGCAGTATTTT
TRBV12-5	.	TRBD1	TRBJ1-4	CASGEDRDGEKLFF	TGTGCTAGTGGTGAGGACAGGGATGGGGAAAAACTGTTTTTT
TRBV7-9	few	.	TRBJ2-7	CASSSSLGEPYEQYF	TGTGCCAGCAGCTCCTCATTGGGCGAGCCCTACGAGCAGTACTTC
TRBV28	.	.	TRBJ1-1	CASIDGMNTEAFF	TGTGCCAGCATAGACGGCATGAACACTGAAGCTTTCTTT
TRBV6-1	.	TRBD2	TRBJ2-1	CASRVAGGPYNEQFF	TGTGCCAGCAGAGTAGCGGGGGGACCCTACAATGAGCAGTTCTTC
TRBV5-1	.	TRBD2	TRBJ2-3	CASSWGRGGDTQYF	TGCGCCAGCAGCTGGGGACGCGGGGGTGATACGCAGTATTTT
TRBV5-1	.	.	TRBJ2-2	CASSWDITGELFF	TGCGCCAGCAGCTGGGATATAACCGGGGAGCTGTTTTTT
TRBV7-9	.	TRBD2	TRBJ2-1	CASSLGDYPYNEQFF	TGTGCCAGCAGCTTAGGGGACTACCCCTACAATGAGCAGTTCTTC
TRBV19	few	.	TRBJ1-1	CASSPNMWGRTEAFF	TGTGCCAGTAGCCCCAATATGTGGGGGAGGACTGAAGCTTTCTTT
TRBV10-1	.	.	TRBJ1-5	CAASNRVERNQPQHF	TGCGCCGCCTCCAATAGGGTAGAGCGCAATCAGCCCCAGCATTTT
TRBV6-6	once	.	TRBJ1-1	CASSLLAATLNTEAFF	TGTGCCAGCAGTCTCTTGGCGGCGACCTTGAACACTGAAGCTTTCTTT
TRBV14	.	.	TRBJ2-1	CASSPNRNEQFF	TGTGCCAGCAGCCCTAACAGGAATGAGCAGTTCTTC
TRBV21-1	.	.	TRBJ1-1	CASSTFLATHRTEAFF	TGTGCCAGCAGTACATTCCTAGCTACACATCGCACTGAAGCTTTCTTT
TRBV2	.	.	TRBJ2-6	CASRAGANVLTF	TGTGCCAGCAGGGCTGGGGCCAACGTCCTGACTTTC
TRBV20-1	.	.	TRBJ2-5	CSARDDETQYF	TGCAGTGCCCGAGACGACGAGACCCAGTACTTC
TRBV11-2	.	.	TRBJ1-2	CASSPPGTNYGYTF	TGTGCCAGCAGCCCCCCTGGGACTAACTATGGCTACACCTTC
TRBV2	.	.	TRBJ1-1	CASSRPGPTEAFF	TGTGCCAGCTCCCGACCGGGGCCTACTGAAGCTTTCTTT
TRBV11-2	.	.	TRBJ1-1	CASSPRSNTEAFF	TGTGCCAGCAGCCCACGGTCTAACACTGAAGCTTTCTTT
TRBV7-9	once	TRBD2	TRBJ2-1	CASSLGEGLYNEQFF	TGTGCCAGCAGCTTGGGGGAGGGCTTGTACAATGAGCAGTTCTTC
TRBV2	.	.	TRBJ2-7	CASLGRQYEQYF	TGTGCCAGCCTCGGCAGACAATACGAGCAGTACTTC
TRBV19	.	.	TRBJ2-5	CASSIKLGPGTQYF	TGTGCCAGTAGTATCAAGCTTGGACCCGGGACCCAGTACTTC
TRBV7-8	.	.	TRBJ1-1	CASSLAAGATEAFF	TGTGCCAGCAGCTTAGCGGCGGGGGCCACTGAAGCTTTCTTT
TRBV6-5	.	.	TRBJ1-2	CASSYGTANYGYTF	TGTGCCAGCAGTTACGGGACTGCTAACTATGGCTACACCTTC
TRBV4-2	.	.	TRBJ1-4	CASSQDSATNEKLFF	TGTGCCAGCAGCCAAGACAGTGCAACTAATGAAAAACTGTTTTTT
TRBV10-3	.	TRBD1	TRBJ1-2	CAISDTGTGSTF	TGTGCCATCAGTGACACCGGGACAGGGTCCACCTTC
TRBV11-2	.	.	TRBJ2-3	CASSHRSTDTQYF	TGTGCCAGCAGCCACCGTAGCACAGATACGCAGTATTTT
TRBV27	.	.	TRBJ2-7	CASSLGGEQYF	TGTGCCAGCAGTTTAGGCGGCGAGCAGTACTTC
TRBV27	few	TRBD1	TRBJ1-6	CASSLRQGGGNSPLHF	TGTGCCAGCAGTTTGCGACAGGGGGGCGGGAATTCACCCCTCCACTTT